Listed below are T cell receptor beta chains from one sample, sequenced in a study of PD-L1 blockade in urothelial cancer. The assay was immunoSEQ multiplex PCR, and TCRdb's table has in-frame clones only and misses some. Of around 40,000 clones in the sample, roughly 89% were seen once. Sequencing was performed on PBMCs, taken around atezolizumab (anti-PD-L1) treatment. The source is a man in his 60s with urothelial cancer. CDR3s include the opening cysteine and the closing phenylalanine or tryptophan. Each record gives: CDR3 length, V gene, D gene, CDR3 protein. D genes are given only for firm matches.

14 TRBV5-6 - CASSLGVLNTEAFF
13 TRBV18 - CASSSTEDTEAFF
15 TRBV7-2 TRBD2 CASSLAGGYLYEQYF
14 TRBV5-6 - CASSLLGANTEAFF
13 TRBV4-2 TRBD1 CASSPGQPYEQYF
14 TRBV5-1 - CASSLQPSPYEQYF
12 TRBV29-1 TRBD2 CSALSGGEQQYF
17 TRBV5-6 TRBD2 CASSSTALAGVAYEQYF
15 TRBV6-1 TRBD1 CASSVLTGVGDTIYF
13 TRBV7-3 - CASSINRDTEAFF
15 TRBV9 TRBD2 CASSVASGAYNEQFF
12 TRBV6-1 TRBD1 CASNSQGGGYTF
15 TRBV5-4 TRBD1 CASSLLQGDSYEQYF
14 TRBV19 - CASSMGGMNTEAFF
14 TRBV6-1 - CATLPGHGNNEQFF
13 TRBV15 TRBD1 CATSQGVGYGYTF
15 TRBV15 - CATSRDLSPFLEQYF
15 TRBV7-2 TRBD2 CASSPPGGGESEQFF
15 TRBV9 - CASSVGGAGNQPQHF
15 TRBV6-1 - CASSEQQAARTEAFF
15 TRBV10-3 TRBD1 CAISPGTGRSGELFF
16 TRBV11-2 TRBD1 CASSPNRGRVPGELFF
14 TRBV7-2 - CASKLHRENYGYTF
16 TRBV5-6 - CASSLSAVSPYNEQFF
17 TRBV7-2 TRBD1 CASSLTPDRTSGSPLHF
13 TRBV11-2 - CASSQDSQETQYF
16 TRBV30 - CAWSWGQGGGNNEQFF
15 TRBV5-1 TRBD1 CASSLGGTGSYEQYF
16 TRBV5-6 - CASSRLRSGWNTEAFF
15 TRBV4-1 TRBD1 CASSQDRGTNEKLFF
15 TRBV7-6 TRBD1 CASSLQGALSHEQYF
15 TRBV6-5 - CASSHGTLNTGELFF
18 TRBV4-2 - CASSQDLPRFTTNEKLFF
16 TRBV4-3 - CASSQEGQASYNEQFF
18 TRBV28 TRBD1 CASSPPPRGRMFTDTQYF
18 TRBV5-5 TRBD1 CASSEEPGQGLAKNIQYF
20 TRBV12-2 - CASRLAPKTSGTSYQETQYF
15 TRBV5-1 TRBD1 CASSWTGGNEGEQFF
16 TRBV9 - CASSVAAGASNTEAFF
14 TRBV2 - CASSRGTSNYGYTF
16 TRBV19 TRBD1 CASSIKGQNSGNTIYF
16 TRBV6-6 - CASSYSSIGVTDTQYF
15 TRBV11-1 - CASSLEQGEYYEQYF
14 TRBV7-9 TRBD1 CASSSRTGVYEQYF
15 TRBV30 TRBD1 CAWSVTGVATGELFF